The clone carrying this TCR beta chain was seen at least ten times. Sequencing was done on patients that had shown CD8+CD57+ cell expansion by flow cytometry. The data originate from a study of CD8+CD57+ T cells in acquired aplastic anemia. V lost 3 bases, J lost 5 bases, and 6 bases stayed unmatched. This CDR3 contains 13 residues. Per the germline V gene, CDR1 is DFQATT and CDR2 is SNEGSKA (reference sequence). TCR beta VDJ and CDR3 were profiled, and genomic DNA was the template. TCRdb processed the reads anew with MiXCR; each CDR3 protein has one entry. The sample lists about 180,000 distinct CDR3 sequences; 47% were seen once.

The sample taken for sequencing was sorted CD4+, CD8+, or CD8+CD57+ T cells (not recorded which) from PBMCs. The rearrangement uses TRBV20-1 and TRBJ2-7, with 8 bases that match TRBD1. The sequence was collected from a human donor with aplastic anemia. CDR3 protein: CSASRRGPNEQYF. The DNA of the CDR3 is TGCAGTGCTAGCCGCAGGGGGCCGAACGAGCAGTACTTC.